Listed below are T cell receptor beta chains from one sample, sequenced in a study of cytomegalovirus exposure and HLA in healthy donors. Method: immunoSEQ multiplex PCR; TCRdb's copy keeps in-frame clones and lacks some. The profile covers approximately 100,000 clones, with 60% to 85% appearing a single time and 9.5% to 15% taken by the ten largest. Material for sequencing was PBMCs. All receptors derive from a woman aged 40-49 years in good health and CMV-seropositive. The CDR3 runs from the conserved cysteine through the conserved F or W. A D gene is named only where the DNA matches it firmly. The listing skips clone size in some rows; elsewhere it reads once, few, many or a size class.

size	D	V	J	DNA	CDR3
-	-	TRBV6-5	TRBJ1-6	TGTGCCAGCAGCTGGTACACTAATTCACCCCTCCACTTT	CASSWYTNSPLHF
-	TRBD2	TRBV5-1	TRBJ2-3	TGCGCCAGCAGCTTGGGGGGAGCGGGGGTCACAGATACGCAGTATTTT	CASSLGGAGVTDTQYF
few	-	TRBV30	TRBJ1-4	TGTGCCTGGAGTGTGGGGCAGGGTCGGGAAAAACTGTTTTTT	CAWSVGQGREKLFF
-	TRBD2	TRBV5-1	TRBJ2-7	TGCGCCAGCAGCCCCTCTAGCGGGGTCTACGAGCAGTACTTC	CASSPSSGVYEQYF
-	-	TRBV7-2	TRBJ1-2	TGTGCCAGCAGCTTAGGAACAGGTGGATGGGGCTACACCTTC	CASSLGTGGWGYTF
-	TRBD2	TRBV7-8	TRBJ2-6	TGTGCCAGCAGCTCTCGGACTAGCGGGGGGCCTGGGGCCAACGTCCTGACTTTC	CASSSRTSGGPGANVLTF
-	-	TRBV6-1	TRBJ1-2	TGTGCCAGCAGTGAGTTTAAGGAGGGGGGCTACACCTTC	CASSEFKEGGYTF
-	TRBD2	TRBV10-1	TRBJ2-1	TGCGCCAGCAGTGTCCAGGGAGGGAATGAGCAGTTCTTC	CASSVQGGNEQFF
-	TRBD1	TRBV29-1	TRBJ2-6	TGCAGCGTTGGACAGGGAACCGGGGCCAACGTCCTGACTTTC	CSVGQGTGANVLTF
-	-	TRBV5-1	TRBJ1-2	TGCGCCAGCAGCTTGTATGGGCAGGACTATGGCTACACCTTC	CASSLYGQDYGYTF
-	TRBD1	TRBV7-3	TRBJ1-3	TGTGCCAGCAGCTCTCCCCCGGGGACAGCCCCCTCTGGAAACACCATATATTTT	CASSSPPGTAPSGNTIYF